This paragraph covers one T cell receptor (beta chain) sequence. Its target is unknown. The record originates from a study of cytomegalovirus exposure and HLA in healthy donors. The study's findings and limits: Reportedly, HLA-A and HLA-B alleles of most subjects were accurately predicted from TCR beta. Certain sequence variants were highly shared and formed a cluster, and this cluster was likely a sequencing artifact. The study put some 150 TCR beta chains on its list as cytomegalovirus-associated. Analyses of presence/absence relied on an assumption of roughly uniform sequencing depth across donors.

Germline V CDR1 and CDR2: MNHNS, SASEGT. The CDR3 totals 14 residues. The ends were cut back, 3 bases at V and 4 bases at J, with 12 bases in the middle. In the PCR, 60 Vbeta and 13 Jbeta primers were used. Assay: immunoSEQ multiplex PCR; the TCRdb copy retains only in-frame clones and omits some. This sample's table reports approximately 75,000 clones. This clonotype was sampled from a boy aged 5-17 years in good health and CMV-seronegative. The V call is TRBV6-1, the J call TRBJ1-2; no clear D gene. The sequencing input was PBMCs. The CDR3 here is CASSDPGMVYGYTF. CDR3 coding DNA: TGTGCCAGCAGTGATCCGGGAATGGTCTATGGCTACACCTTC.